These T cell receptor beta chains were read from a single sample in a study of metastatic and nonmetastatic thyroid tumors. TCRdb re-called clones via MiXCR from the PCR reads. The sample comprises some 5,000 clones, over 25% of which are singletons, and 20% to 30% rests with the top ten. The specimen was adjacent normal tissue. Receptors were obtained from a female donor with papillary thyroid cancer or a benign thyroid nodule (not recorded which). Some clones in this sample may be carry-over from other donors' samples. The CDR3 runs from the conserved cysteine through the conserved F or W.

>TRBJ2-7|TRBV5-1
CASSLAGGLFYEQYF
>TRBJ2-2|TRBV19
CATDWGVGNTGELFF
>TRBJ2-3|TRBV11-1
CASSFSGTSGPYTDTQYF
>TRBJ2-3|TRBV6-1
CASSETWLAGDTQYF
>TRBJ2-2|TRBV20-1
CSATPGTGGTGELFF
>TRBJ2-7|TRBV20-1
CSASRTGGIYEQYF
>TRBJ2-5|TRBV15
CATSTLGLAGALGTQYF
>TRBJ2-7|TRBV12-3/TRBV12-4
CASSFDIQLGEQYF
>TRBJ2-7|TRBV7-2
CASSLAKGVEQYF
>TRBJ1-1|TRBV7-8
CASSLLQGNTEAFF
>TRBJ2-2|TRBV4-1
CASSQDYNTGELFF
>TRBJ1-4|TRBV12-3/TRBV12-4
CASSYRGSNEKLFF
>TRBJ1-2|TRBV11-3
CASSQEAGTYGYTF
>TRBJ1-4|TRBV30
CAWSPSTLSGPDEKLFF